Listed here is a single T cell receptor beta chain. Its cognate antigen is unknown. This sample is drawn from a study of cytomegalovirus exposure and HLA in healthy donors. Study results and caveats: According to an earlier analysis, most TCR beta V segments yielded productive rearrangements about 87% or about 30% of the time.

The PCR was carried out with 60 Vbeta primers and 13 Jbeta primers. Assay: immunoSEQ multiplex PCR; the TCRdb copy retains only in-frame clones and omits some. The profile shows some 110,000 clones, 65% to 80% of them singletons. Trimming stripped 4 bases from V and 2 bases from J, with 24 bases between. The CDR3 is 18 residues long. The germline V gene encodes CDR1 SGHNT and CDR2 YENEEA. The chain employs TRBV11-3 and TRBJ2-7, with D tentatively TRBD1 (6 bases). This TCR was sampled from a male donor in good health and CMV-seronegative. The sequenced material came from PBMCs. The CDR3 nucleotides are TGTGCCAGCAGCTCACCCTCCTCGGGACAACTACCCCCCTACGAGCAGTACTTC. It specifies CASSSPSSGQLPPYEQYF.